The 16 T cell receptor beta chains below were found in one sample sequenced in a study of glioma-infiltrating T cells. Using RNA template, CDR3s of TCR alpha and beta were amplified with iRepertoire arm-PCR. TCRdb reprocessed the multiplex PCR reads with MiXCR, giving one entry per CDR3 protein. The sample shows 300,000 to 450,000 distinct CDR3 sequences, about two fifths of them seen only once. The sample consisted of glioma tissue, nonneoplastic brain tissue, or PBMCs (not recorded which). These receptors originate from a human donor with low-grade glioma or glioblastoma, undergoing nonglioma brain surgery, or in good health (not recorded which).

The rearrangement uses TRBV7-8 and TRBJ2-5; 14 bases fit TRBD2. With V trimmed by 2 bases and J by 5 bases, 4 bases remained unmatched. The CDR3 totals 16 residues. The germline CDR1 and CDR2 sequences are SGHVS and FQNEAQ. The CDR3: CASSLSGLAGAETQYF. The CDR3 nucleotides read TGTGCCAGCAGCTTATCGGGACTAGCGGGAGCGGAGACCCAGTACTTC. The variable domain in full, with the rest retrieved from reference TRBV7-8 and TRBJ2-5, is GAGVSQSPRYKVAKRGQDVALRCDPISGHVSLFWYQQALGQGPEFLTYFQNEAQLDKSGLPSDRFFAERPEGSVSTLKIQRTQQEDSAVYLCASSLSGLAGAETQYFGPGTRLLVL.

CDR3 region: CSARDPGQGSSYEQYF. The DNA for the CDR3 is TGCAGTGCTAGGGACCCGGGACAGGGATCATCCTACGAGCAGTACTTC. The V gene is TRBV20-1, the J gene TRBJ2-7, with 9 bases identical to TRBD1. CDR1 and CDR2 (germline): DFQATT, SNEGSKA (reference sequence). The CDR3 is 16 amino acids. After removal of 3 bases from V and 1 base from J, the junction contained 10 bases not matched to a gene.

A note on this clonotype: This may stem from a read error, because a much larger clone lies one nucleotide away. The genes are TRBV20-1 and TRBJ2-7; 8 bases align to TRBD1. After removal of 0 bases from V and 5 bases from J, the junction contained 12 bases not matched to a gene. The CDR3 totals 16 residues. Germline CDR1 and CDR2: DFQATT and SNEGSKA (reference sequence). The CDR3 coding sequence is TGCAGTGCTAGAGATCGACAGGGGTTTCTGTACGACGAGCAGTACTTC. It codes for CSARDRQGFLYDEQYF.

CDR3 residues: CASSEFDRSGAGNTIYF. In DNA, the CDR3 is TGTGCCAGCAGTGAATTCGACCGGTCAGGGGCTGGAAACACCATATATTTT. The rearrangement links TRBV2 to TRBJ1-3; possible D gene TRBD1, 6 bases. V lost 2 bases to trimming and J lost 2 bases, with 16 bases between them. The CDR3 extends over 17 amino acids. Germline CDR1 reads SNHLY; CDR2 reads FYNNEI.

This clonotype was found a few times. The chain carries TRBV20-1 and TRBJ1-6; 7 nucleotides line up with TRBD1. Germline V gene lookup returns CDR1 DFQATT and CDR2 SNEGSKA (reference sequence). Trimming removed 2 bases from V and 9 bases from J; junction bases left unmatched: 13. The CDR3 consists of 16 residues. The CDR3 protein is CSARKTGVFSISPLHF. The CDR3 DNA reads TGCAGTGCTAGAAAAACAGGGGTCTTCTCAATTTCACCCCTCCACTTT.

The table lists this clonotype with many counts. V usage is TRBV6-2 or TRBV6-3 and J usage is TRBJ2-7; D is tentatively TRBD1 or TRBD2 (6 bases each). Germline CDR1 and CDR2: MNHEY and SVGEGT. V lost 8 bases and J 0 bases, leaving 17 bases between the germline ends. The CDR3 is 15 amino acids. The CDR3 loop reads CASWAAGDFSYEQYF. The CDR3 bases are TGTGCCAGCTGGGCCGCAGGGGACTTCTCCTACGAGCAGTACTTC.

The J gene is TRBJ1-4, the V gene TRBV2, with TRBD1 as a possible D gene (5 bases). The V end was cut by 4 bases, the J end by 6 bases, with 9 bases between. This CDR3 comprises 13 residues. Germline-derived CDR1 and CDR2 are SNHLY and FYNNEI. The CDR3 sequence: CASSGGSYEKLFF. CDR3 nucleotide sequence: TGTGCCAGCAGTGGGGGGTCCTATGAAAAACTGTTTTTT.

Of note for this clonotype: A read error may be the cause here, since a much bigger clone is one base away. The chain uses TRBV20-1 and TRBJ2-1; 8 positions match TRBD2. The CDR3 is made up of 12 amino acids. Germline lookup yields CDR1 DFQATT and CDR2 SNEGSKA (reference sequence). The CDR3 DNA is TGCAGTGTACTAGCGGAGGACAATGAGCAGCTCTTC. This sequence encodes CSVLAEDNEQLF.

The chain recombines TRBV20-1 with TRBJ2-2; 7 bases align to TRBD2. The V gene end was trimmed by 1 base and the J gene end by 7 bases; junction bases not matched to a gene: 6. CDR1 is DFQATT, CDR2 SNEGSKA, per germline (reference sequence). This CDR3 is built from 14 residues. CDR3 region: CSARGGGEYGELFF. The CDR3 DNA sequence: TGCAGTGCTAGAGGCGGGGGAGAGTACGGGGAGCTGTTTTTT.

The rearrangement uses TRBV11-2 and TRBJ1-2, with TRBD1 as a possible D gene (5 bases). Germline CDR1 and CDR2: SGHAT and FQNNGV. Deletions cut 4 bases from V and 1 base from J, with 25 bases between. The CDR3 covers 19 residues. In nucleotides, the CDR3 is TGTGCCAGCAGCTATCGACAGAGAGGGATCGGCCAAAGTAACTATGGCTACACCTTC. Amino acid sequence: CASSYRQRGIGQSNYGYTF.

The chain carries TRBV15 and TRBJ1-1; a weak D match, TRBD1 (5 bases). The CDR3 consists of 15 residues. Germline CDR1 and CDR2: LNHNV and YYDKDF (reference sequence). V shed 5 bases and J shed 2 bases, with 15 bases lying between them. This CDR3 reads CATSPRRGVNTEAFF. In DNA, the CDR3 is TGTGCCACCAGCCCTCGGAGGGGAGTCAACACTGAAGCTTTCTTT.

Details on this clonotype: This may stem from a read error, because a much larger clone lies one nucleotide away. The chain combines TRBV28 with TRBJ2-7; a weak D match, TRBD1 (6 bases). Trimming removed 1 base at V and 5 bases at J, with 15 bases between. The CDR3 extends over 15 amino acids. Germline V gene lookup returns CDR1 MDHEN and CDR2 SYDVKM. Here the CDR3 DNA reads TGTGCCAGCAGTTTATCCTTGTACAGGGTCCACGAGCAGTACTTC. It encodes CASSLSLYRVHEQYF.

The rearrangement links TRBV2 to TRBJ2-3; D not resolved. V was trimmed by 8 bases and J by 5 bases, leaving 11 bases between them. The CDR3 spans 12 residues. Germline V CDR1 and CDR2: SNHLY, FYNNEI. The CDR3 region is CASSPGEDTQYF. The DNA for the CDR3 is TGTGCCAGCTCCCCTGGTGAAGATACGCAGTATTTT.

Concerning this clonotype: It may be a read error: a sequence one base away is much more abundant. The V call is TRBV19, the J call TRBJ1-5; D is perhaps TRBD1 (6 bases). Per the germline V gene, CDR1 is LNHDA and CDR2 is SQIVND (reference sequence). The CDR3 runs 15 residues. CDR3 nucleotide sequence: TGTGACAGTAGTATCGGACAGCTCGACAATCAGCCCCAGCATTTT. This encodes CDSSIGQLDNQPQHF.

This clonotype was detected ten times or more. The rearrangement joins TRBV6-2 or TRBV6-3 to TRBJ1-1; no reliable D call. V shed 6 bases and J shed 10 bases, with 12 bases lying between them. The CDR3 consists of 11 residues. The germline gives CDR1 MNHEY, CDR2 SVGEGT. The CDR3: CASSHYRGAFF. The DNA of the CDR3 is TGTGCCAGCAGCCACTACCGCGGAGCTTTCTTT.

Details on this clonotype: A single base separates this from a much larger clone, so it may be a read error. The V and J genes are TRBV15 and TRBJ1-2, with D unclear. CDR1 and CDR2 from the germline V gene are LNHNV and YYDKDF (reference sequence). This CDR3 region has 15 residues. V was shortened by 5 bases and J by 7 bases, with 20 bases between the two germline ends. The CDR3 DNA reads as TGTGCCACCAGCGGAAGCGACTGGATCGACGCTGGCTACACCTTC. This encodes CATSGSDWIDAGYTF.